This T cell receptor beta chain came from a study of CXCR3-negative and CXCR3-positive naive CD8 T cells (dated by TCRdb to the late 2010s). Context from the whole study: In total, 130 million or so TRB reads were obtained, which works out to roughly 1.5 +/- 0.3 million reads per library. Data from ten to twelve donors, pooled across two independent experiments, went into the diversity and physicochemical repertoire analyses. TRBV-TRBJ cluster analysis included naive subsets from roughly 5 donors and memory cells from 3 donors. Summary of the overall study and its limitations: Because surface CD5, which is linked to self-reactivity in mice, was comparable between the naive subsets, TCR interaction strength was also inferred from the physicochemical properties of TRB CDR3s. Both naive subsets had comparably high repertoire diversity, while memory CD8+ T cells had much lower repertoire diversity. Because CXCR3 expression was partially decreased after cryopreservation, freshly isolated PBMCs were used for most assays. TRBV-TRBJ usage was similar between naive CXCR3-negative and CXCR3-positive cells from the same donor, while memory cells showed distinct patterns. TRB CDR3s from CXCR3-positive naive cells showed higher hydrophobicity (lower Kidera factor 4), lower energy, and higher strength and volume indices than CXCR3-negative naive cells.

Sequenced on a NextSeq 550. The Human TCR Profiling Kit (MiLaboratory) was used to make UMI-labeled 5' RACE TRB cDNA libraries. The full amount of extracted RNA was used for cDNA synthesis, and the full amount of resulting cDNA was used for PCR amplification. Libraries were prepared in parallel with an identical number of PCR cycles. Concerning the study's data processing: With a minimum of two reads required per UMI, MIGEC and MiXCR pulled out about 52,000 +/- 9,100 unique UMI-labeled TRB cDNA molecules from each library. On average, each library contained roughly 40,000 +/- 10,000 functional in-frame TRB CDR3 nucleotide clonotypes without stop codons. After downsampling to 5000 UMI-labeled TRB molecules per sample, diversity metrics, including normalized Shannon-Wiener and Chao1, were computed in VDJtools. For the central five CDR3 residues, VDJtools calculated physicochemical properties weighted by clonotype size, namely interaction energy, strength, volume and Kidera factor 4. TCRdb reprocessed the reads; each CDR3 protein sequence makes one entry, and DNA is unavailable. The authors' filters were not applied to this entry. The table for this sample lists 100,000 to 150,000 distinct CDR3 sequences. The ten largest make up approximately 0.51% of the sample.

For each CD8+ T cell subset, flow sorting was done in triplicate, and roughly 320,000 cells per subset went directly into RLT lysis buffer. To keep memory contaminants out, a stringent definition of naive CD8+ T cells was applied: CD45RO-CCR7+CD27+CD95-. Using standard density gradient centrifugation, peripheral blood mononuclear cells were isolated from buffy coats. Naive CXCR3-negative and CXCR3-positive CD8+ T cells were flow-sorted using a FACSAria III. Total RNA was extracted from sorted cells with an RNeasy Mini Kit. About this clonotype: Its antigen is not yet known.

The CDR3 spans 16 residues, from the cysteine through the phenylalanine. The DNA sequence is not available. The germline V gene (reference sequence) yields SEHNR for CDR1 and FQNEAQ for CDR2. The receptor chain draws on TRBV7-9 and TRBJ1-4; TCRdb names TRBD1, which stays unverified in the absence of DNA. The receptor's source is a human donor in good health. Some clones in this sample may be carry-over from other donors' samples. The specimen sequenced was naive CXCR3- CD8+ T cells from blood. This specimen's cell subset or site label, interpreted: CD45RO-CCR7+CD27+CD95- naive CD8+ T cells lacking CXCR3 (TNR3-). This receptor has the CDR3 CASSLYDSSTNEKLFF.